This entry features one T cell receptor beta chain sequence. The sample is drawn from a study of control samples from healthy donors and cancer patients. The V gene's germline CDR1 is MDHEN and CDR2 SYDVKM. This CDR3 region has 13 residues. V lost 6 bases to trimming and J lost 4 bases, with 12 bases between them. The table came from immunoSEQ multiplex PCR; TCRdb's copy has only in-frame clones and leaves some out. The sample contains almost 95,000 clones, 75% to 95% of which appear only once. Input material: blood. The TCR comes from a woman between 18 and 30 years old in good health. The V gene is TRBV28, the J gene TRBJ1-1; D remains ambiguous. The CDR3 DNA follows: TGTGCCAGCAGGAGAGGAGGGAGCACTGAAGCTTTCTTT. Residues: CASRRGGSTEAFF.